The subject of this entry is one T cell receptor beta chain. Its antigen is unknown. Clones were read by immunoSEQ multiplex PCR, and TCRdb kept only the in-frame ones, dropping some. This sample yields under 15,000 clones, of which about 75% are seen a single time; about 26% belongs to the top ten. The data were taken from a study of OX40 agonist ivuxolimab in advanced cancers. Background on the study: An agonistic human IgG2 monoclonal antibody against OX40 (CD134) was given. Intravenous ivuxolimab was administered to patients every 2 weeks at 0.01 to 10 mg/kg.

Study results and limitations: In general, CD8+ T cells held more expanded clones than CD4+ did, on average. Both blood CD4+ and CD8+ T cells showed clonal growth by week 6 at 0.1 to 3.0 mg/kg.

The clonotype originates from an adult with an advanced solid tumor such as melanoma, head and neck, liver or kidney cancer. This sample comprised CD4+ or CD8+ T cells sorted from blood, obtained in a trial of the OX40 agonist ivuxolimab.

CDR3 sequence reads: CASSPTGWEQYF. In DNA, the CDR3 is TGTGCCAGCAGCCCGACAGGGTGGGAGCAGTACTTC. The V and J genes are TRBV11-1 and TRBJ2-7, with 7 bases lining up with TRBD1. V trimming: 5 bases; J trimming: 7 bases; junction bases outside the gene matches: 5. The CDR3 loop spans 12 amino acids. Germline CDR1 is SGHAT and CDR2 is FQDESV (reference sequence).